A selection of T cell receptor beta chains follows, all from one sample in a study of T cell repertoires in cytomegalovirus infection. MiXCR, run by TCRdb on the reads, gives a single entry per CDR3 protein. The sample yields about 97,000 distinct CDR3 sequences, 15% to 20% seen once. Sample: PBMCs. The source is a human donor in good health (CMV status not recorded). Some clones in this sample may be carry-over from other donors' samples. CDR3s include the opening cysteine and the closing phenylalanine or tryptophan. Each record gives: V gene, clone size, CDR3 length, D gene, J gene, CDR3 protein, CDR3 DNA. The D gene is left open where the match is weak. Rows may omit the clone size; those that give it use once, few, many or a size class.

v_gene: TRBV7-9
abundance: many
len: 13
d_gene: -
j_gene: TRBJ1-1
CDR3aa: CASSLTWLGEAFF
CDR3nt: TGTGCCAGCAGCTTAACTTGGTTGGGGGAAGCTTTCTTT

v_gene: TRBV7-2
abundance: many
len: 14
d_gene: -
j_gene: TRBJ1-3
CDR3aa: CASRPARSGNTIYF
CDR3nt: TGTGCCAGCAGACCAGCCCGCTCTGGAAACACCATATATTTT

v_gene: TRBV7-2
abundance: -
len: 12
d_gene: -
j_gene: TRBJ2-5
CDR3aa: CASSLGEETQYF
CDR3nt: TGTGCCAGCAGCTTAGGTGAAGAGACCCAGTACTTC

v_gene: TRBV7-9
abundance: many
len: 14
d_gene: -
j_gene: TRBJ1-1
CDR3aa: CASSWGKGNTEAFF
CDR3nt: TGTGCCAGCAGCTGGGGAAAAGGCAACACTGAAGCTTTCTTT

v_gene: TRBV29-1
abundance: -
len: 16
d_gene: TRBD2
j_gene: TRBJ2-1
CDR3aa: CSVETSGGPSYNEQFF
CDR3nt: TGCAGCGTTGAAACTAGCGGGGGACCCTCCTACAATGAGCAGTTCTTC

v_gene: TRBV27
abundance: few
len: 13
d_gene: -
j_gene: TRBJ1-4
CDR3aa: CASSQWDTEKLFF
CDR3nt: TGTGCCAGCTCGCAATGGGACACAGAAAAACTGTTTTTT

v_gene: TRBV7-2
abundance: many
len: 13
d_gene: -
j_gene: TRBJ2-1
CDR3aa: CASSFPPVWEQFF
CDR3nt: TGTGCCAGCAGTTTTCCTCCCGTATGGGAGCAGTTCTTC

v_gene: TRBV7-9
abundance: -
len: 14
d_gene: -
j_gene: TRBJ1-1
CDR3aa: CASSLRTLNTEAFF
CDR3nt: TGTGCCAGCAGCTTAAGGACACTGAACACTGAAGCTTTCTTT

v_gene: TRBV7-2
abundance: many
len: 18
d_gene: -
j_gene: TRBJ2-3
CDR3aa: CASSLSLILVTFTDTQYF
CDR3nt: TGTGCCAGCAGCTTAAGCCTAATCTTGGTCACGTTCACAGATACGCAGTATTTT

v_gene: TRBV19
abundance: few
len: 14
d_gene: -
j_gene: TRBJ2-7
CDR3aa: CASSIDTRTYEQYF
CDR3nt: TGTGCCAGTAGTATAGACACACGGACCTACGAGCAGTACTTC

v_gene: TRBV7-6
abundance: -
len: 12
d_gene: -
j_gene: TRBJ2-3
CDR3aa: CASSVNSGTQYF
CDR3nt: TGTGCCAGCAGCGTAAATAGCGGAACGCAGTATTTT

v_gene: TRBV5-6
abundance: many
len: 15
d_gene: -
j_gene: TRBJ1-4
CDR3aa: CASSLERTVGGKLFF
CDR3nt: TGTGCCAGCAGCTTGGAGAGGACGGTGGGAGGAAAACTGTTTTTT

v_gene: TRBV20-1
abundance: -
len: 14
d_gene: TRBD1
j_gene: TRBJ2-1
CDR3aa: CSAPDRGSNNEQFF
CDR3nt: TGCAGTGCTCCCGACAGGGGGTCTAACAATGAGCAGTTCTTC

v_gene: TRBV7-2
abundance: many
len: 13
d_gene: TRBD1
j_gene: TRBJ1-2
CDR3aa: CASSAGGGYGYTF
CDR3nt: TGTGCCAGCAGCGCAGGGGGCGGCTATGGCTACACCTTC

v_gene: TRBV20-1
abundance: -
len: 15
d_gene: TRBD2
j_gene: TRBJ2-7
CDR3aa: CSARDGGGAGYEQYF
CDR3nt: TGCAGTGCTAGAGATGGCGGGGGGGCTGGTTACGAGCAGTACTTC

v_gene: TRBV7-3
abundance: many
len: 12
d_gene: -
j_gene: TRBJ2-7
CDR3aa: CASSYTGREQYF
CDR3nt: TGTGCCAGCAGCTACACAGGGCGCGAGCAGTACTTC

v_gene: TRBV10-3
abundance: few
len: 14
d_gene: -
j_gene: TRBJ1-1
CDR3aa: CAISEEGGVTEAFF
CDR3nt: TGTGCCATCAGTGAAGAGGGAGGTGTGACTGAAGCTTTCTTT

v_gene: TRBV20-1
abundance: many
len: 13
d_gene: -
j_gene: TRBJ2-1
CDR3aa: CSAPGETYNEQFF
CDR3nt: TGCAGTGCTCCAGGGGAAACCTACAATGAGCAGTTCTTC

v_gene: TRBV29-1
abundance: -
len: 16
d_gene: -
j_gene: TRBJ2-3
CDR3aa: CSVEDMGSESTDTQYF
CDR3nt: TGCAGCGTTGAAGATATGGGATCCGAAAGCACAGATACGCAGTATTTT